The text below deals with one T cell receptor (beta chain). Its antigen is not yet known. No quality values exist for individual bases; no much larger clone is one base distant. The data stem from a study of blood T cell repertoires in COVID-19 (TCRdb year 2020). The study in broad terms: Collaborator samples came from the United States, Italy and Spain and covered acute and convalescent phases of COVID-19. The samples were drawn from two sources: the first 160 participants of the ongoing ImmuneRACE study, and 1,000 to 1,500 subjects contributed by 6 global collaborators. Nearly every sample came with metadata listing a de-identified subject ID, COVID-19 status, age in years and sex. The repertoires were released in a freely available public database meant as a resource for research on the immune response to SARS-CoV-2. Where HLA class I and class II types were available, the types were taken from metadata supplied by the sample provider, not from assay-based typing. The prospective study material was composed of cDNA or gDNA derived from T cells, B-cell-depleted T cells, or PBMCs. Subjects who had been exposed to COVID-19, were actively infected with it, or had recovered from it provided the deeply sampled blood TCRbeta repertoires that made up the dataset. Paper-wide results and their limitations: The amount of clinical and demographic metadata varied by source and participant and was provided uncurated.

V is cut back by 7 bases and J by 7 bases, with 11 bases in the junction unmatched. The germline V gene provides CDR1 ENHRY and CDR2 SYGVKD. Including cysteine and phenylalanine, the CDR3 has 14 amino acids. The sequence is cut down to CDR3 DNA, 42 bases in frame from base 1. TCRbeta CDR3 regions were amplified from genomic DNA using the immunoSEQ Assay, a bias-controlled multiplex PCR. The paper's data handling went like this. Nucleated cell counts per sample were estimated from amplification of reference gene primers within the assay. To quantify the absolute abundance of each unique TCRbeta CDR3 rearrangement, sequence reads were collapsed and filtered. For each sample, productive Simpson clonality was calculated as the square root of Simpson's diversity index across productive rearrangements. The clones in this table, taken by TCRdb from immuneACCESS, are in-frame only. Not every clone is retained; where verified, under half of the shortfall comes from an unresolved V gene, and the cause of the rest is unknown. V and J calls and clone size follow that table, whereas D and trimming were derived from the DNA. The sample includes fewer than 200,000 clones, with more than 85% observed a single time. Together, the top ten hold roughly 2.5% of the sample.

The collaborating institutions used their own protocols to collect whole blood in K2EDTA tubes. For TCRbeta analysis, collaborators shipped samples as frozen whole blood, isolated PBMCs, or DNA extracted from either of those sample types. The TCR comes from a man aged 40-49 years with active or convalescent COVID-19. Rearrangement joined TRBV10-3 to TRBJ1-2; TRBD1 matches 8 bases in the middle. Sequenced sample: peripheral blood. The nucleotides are TGTGCCATCACCGGACAGGGACAAGTGGGTGGCTACACCTTC. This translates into CAITGQGQVGGYTF.